This T cell receptor (beta chain) was identified in a study of cytomegalovirus exposure and HLA in healthy donors. CDR1 SGHRS and CDR2 YFSETQ come from the germline V gene. This CDR3 comprises 16 residues. The V and J ends lost 3 bases and 5 bases respectively, with 20 bases between them. Profiled with immunoSEQ multiplex PCR; TCRdb holds only in-frame clones, not every one. This table has roughly 75,000 clones, approximately 96% appearing once. V is TRBV5-1 and J is TRBJ2-5; possibly TRBD1 for D (5 bases). The TCR was taken from a young man in good health and CMV-seropositive. The specimen sequenced was PBMCs. The CDR3 loop is CASSSLTSDRRETQYF. The CDR3 DNA follows: TGCGCCAGCAGCTCCCTCACTTCCGACAGACGGGAGACCCAGTACTTC.